These 9 T cell receptor beta chains came from one sample sequenced in a study of post-analysis software for immune sequencing data. Study findings and constraints: Patients showed TRBV5-6, TRBV5-1 and TRBV20-1 among four to six TRBV segments more frequent than in controls.

Built from TCR beta cDNA, the libraries had unique molecular identifiers in them. Each CDR3 protein gets one entry after TCRdb re-called the PCR reads with MiXCR. Here the sample spans around 500,000 distinct CDR3 sequences, less than 40% being singletons. What these receptors recognize is not known. Source material: blood. These receptors were collected from a girl between 2 and 17 years old with multiple sclerosis.

This chain joins TRBV11-1 and TRBJ2-1; the match to TRBD1 covers 12 bases. Germline CDR1 is SGHAT and CDR2 is FQDESV (reference sequence). The CDR3 loop spans 16 amino acids. V dropped 5 bases and J dropped 3; count of bases not matched to a gene: 5. The CDR3 region has the DNA TGTGCCAGCAGCCTCCGGGACAGGGGGCTCTACAATGAGCAGTTCTTC. Translation: CASSLRDRGLYNEQFF.

The V gene is TRBV5-1, the J gene TRBJ1-2, with 8 bases that match TRBD1. CDR1 and CDR2 (germline): SGHRS, YFSETQ. V shed 4 bases, J shed 4 bases, and the junction held 6 bases outside the gene matches. The CDR3 is made up of 14 amino acids. In DNA form, the CDR3 reads TGCGCCAGCAGCCCGGGACAGGTCATCTATGGCTACACCTTC. Translated, it gives CASSPGQVIYGYTF.

As concerns this clonotype: A much more abundant neighbour one base away suggests this may be a read error. J is TRBJ1-5 and V is TRBV5-1; a weak D match, TRBD1 (6 bases). Germline values: CDR1 SGHRS, CDR2 YFSETQ. The CDR3 totals 14 residues. The V end was cut by 3 bases, the J end by 7 bases, with 14 bases between. DNA of the CDR3: TGCGCCAGCAGCTGGGCAGGGGATAACCAGCCCCAGCATTTT. Protein: CASSWAGDNQPQHF.

In its sample, this clonotype was seen a few times. The rearrangement links TRBV29-1 to TRBJ1-5, with D maybe TRBD1 (6 bases). CDR1 and CDR2 (germline): SQVTM, ANQGSEA. V was pared by 7 bases and J by 5 bases, with 18 bases between. The CDR3 consists of 14 residues. Here the CDR3 reads CSARMGAGDQPQHF. In nucleotides, the CDR3 is TGCAGCGCCCGAATGGGGGCTGGGGATCAGCCCCAGCATTTT. Supplemented by reference TRBV29-1 and TRBJ1-5, the full variable domain reads SAVISQKPSRDICQRGTSLTIQCQVDSQVTMMFWYRQQPGQSLTLIATANQGSEATYESGFVIDKFPISRPNLTFSTLTVSNMSPEDSSIYLCSARMGAGDQPQHFGDGTRLSIL.

The table lists this clonotype with a few counts. The rearrangement uses TRBV11-2 and TRBJ1-5, with 9 bases aligning to TRBD1. V shed 5 bases and J 5 bases; nucleotides not matched to a gene: 16. Germline CDR1 is SGHAT and CDR2 is FQNNGV. The CDR3 totals 18 residues. This CDR3 is CASSAVPGQGSVDQPQHF. The DNA for the CDR3 is TGTGCCAGCAGCGCCGTCCCGGGACAGGGTTCGGTGGATCAGCCCCAGCATTTT.

On this clonotype: A junction end diverges from the germline sequence, so it may reflect a read error. V usage is TRBV3-1 and J usage is TRBJ2-7; D is undetermined. The J call may be wrong; the DNA end is better matched by TRBJ2-5. The CDR3 loop spans 17 amino acids. Germline lookup yields CDR1 LGHDT and CDR2 YNNKEL (reference sequence). The CDR3 region is CVSSQEGSWWREETQYF. CDR3 sequence (DNA): TGTGTCAGCAGCCAAGAAGGGTCGTGGTGGAGAGAAGAGACCCAGTACTTC.

The chain joins TRBV2 to TRBJ2-3; D is ambiguous. V was clipped by 4 bases and J by 4 bases, with 0 bases between them. The germline V gene encodes CDR1 SNHLY and CDR2 FYNNEI. This CDR3 has 10 amino acids. CDR3 amino acids: CASSADTQYF. The CDR3 nucleotides are TGTGCCAGCAGTGCAGATACGCAGTATTTT.

The chain combines TRBV18 with TRBJ1-1; perhaps TRBD1 as D (5 bases). CDR3 length equals 13 residues. Germline V gene lookup returns CDR1 KGHSH and CDR2 LQKENI. V was trimmed by 3 bases and J by 7 bases, leaving 12 bases between them. DNA for the CDR3: TGTGCCAGCTCACCCGGTTTGGGGGATGAAGCTTTCTTT. Encoded protein: CASSPGLGDEAFF.

The chain carries TRBV5-1 and TRBJ2-5; possibly TRBD1 or TRBD2 for D (5 bases each). The end of the DNA fits TRBJ2-7 better, so the J call may be wrong. The CDR3 runs 15 residues. The germline gives CDR1 SGHRS, CDR2 YFSETQ. This CDR3 is CASSHGAEINYEQYF. DNA of the CDR3: TGCGCCAGCAGCCACGGGGCAGAGATTAACTACGAGCAGTACTTC.